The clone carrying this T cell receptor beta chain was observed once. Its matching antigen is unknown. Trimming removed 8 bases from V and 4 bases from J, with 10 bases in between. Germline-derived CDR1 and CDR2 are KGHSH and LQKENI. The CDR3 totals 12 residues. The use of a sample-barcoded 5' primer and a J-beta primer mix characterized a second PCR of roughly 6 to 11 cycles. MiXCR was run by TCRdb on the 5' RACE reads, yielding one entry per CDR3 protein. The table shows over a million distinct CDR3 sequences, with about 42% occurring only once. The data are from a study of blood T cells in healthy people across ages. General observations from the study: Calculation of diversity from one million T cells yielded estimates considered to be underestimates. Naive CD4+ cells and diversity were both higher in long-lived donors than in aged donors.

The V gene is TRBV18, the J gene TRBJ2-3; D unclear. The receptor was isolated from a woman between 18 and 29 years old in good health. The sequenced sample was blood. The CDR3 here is CASTTRSDTQYF. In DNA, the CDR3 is TGTGCCAGCACAACCCGCTCAGATACGCAGTATTTT. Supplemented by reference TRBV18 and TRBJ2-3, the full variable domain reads NAGVMQNPRHLVRRRGQEARLRCSPMKGHSHVYWYRQLPEEGLKFMVYLQKENIIDESGMPKERFSAEFPKEGPSILRIQQVVRGDSAAYFCASTTRSDTQYFGPGTRLTVL.